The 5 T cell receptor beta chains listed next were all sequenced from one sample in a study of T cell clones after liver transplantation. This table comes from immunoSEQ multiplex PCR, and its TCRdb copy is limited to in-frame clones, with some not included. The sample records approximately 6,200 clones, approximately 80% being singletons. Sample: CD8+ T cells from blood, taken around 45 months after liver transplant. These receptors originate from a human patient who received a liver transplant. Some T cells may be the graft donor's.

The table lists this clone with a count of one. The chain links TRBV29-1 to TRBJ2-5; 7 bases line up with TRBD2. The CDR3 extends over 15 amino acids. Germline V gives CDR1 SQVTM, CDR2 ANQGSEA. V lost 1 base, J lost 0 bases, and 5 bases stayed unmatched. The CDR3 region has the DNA TGCAGCGTTGAAGTCGGGGGGAGGTACCAAGAGACCCAGTACTTC. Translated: CSVEVGGRYQETQYF.

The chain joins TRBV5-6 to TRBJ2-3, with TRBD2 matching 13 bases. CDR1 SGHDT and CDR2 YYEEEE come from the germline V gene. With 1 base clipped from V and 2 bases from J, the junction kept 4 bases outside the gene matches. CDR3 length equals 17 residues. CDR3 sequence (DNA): TGTGCCAGCAGCTTGCCGGGACTAGCGGGGCACACAGATACGCAGTATTTT. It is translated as CASSLPGLAGHTDTQYF. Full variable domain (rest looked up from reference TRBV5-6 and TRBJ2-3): DAGVTQSPTHLIKTRGQQVTLRCSPKSGHDTVSWYQQALGQGPQFIFQYYEEEERQRGNFPDRFSGHQFPNYSSELNVNALLLGDSALYLCASSLPGLAGHTDTQYFGPGTRLTVL.

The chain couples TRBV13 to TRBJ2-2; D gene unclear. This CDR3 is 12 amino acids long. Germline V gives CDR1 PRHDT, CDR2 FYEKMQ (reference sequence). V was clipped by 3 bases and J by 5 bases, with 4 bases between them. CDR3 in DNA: TGTGCCAGCAGCTTTATTACCGGGGAGCTGTTTTTT. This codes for CASSFITGELFF.

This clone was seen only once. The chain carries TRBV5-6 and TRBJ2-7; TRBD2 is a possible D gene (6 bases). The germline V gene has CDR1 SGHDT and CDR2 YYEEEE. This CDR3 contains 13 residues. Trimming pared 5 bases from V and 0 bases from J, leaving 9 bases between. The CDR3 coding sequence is TGTGCCAGCAGGGCAGCGGGCTCCTACGAGCAGTACTTC. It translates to CASRAAGSYEQYF.

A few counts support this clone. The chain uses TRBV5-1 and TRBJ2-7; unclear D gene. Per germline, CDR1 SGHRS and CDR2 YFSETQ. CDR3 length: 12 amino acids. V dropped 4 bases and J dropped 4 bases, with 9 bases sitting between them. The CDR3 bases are TGCGCCAGCAGCCCGACTGGTTACGAGCAGTACTTC. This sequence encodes CASSPTGYEQYF.